This entry features one TCR beta chain sequence. This CDR3 has 13 amino acids. V gave up 1 base and J gave up 6 bases, with 7 bases separating them. Germline assignment: CDR1 MNHNS and CDR2 SASEGT. Data came from immunoSEQ multiplex PCR; TCRdb stores just in-frame clones and leaves some out. This sample has some 200,000 clones, with 60% to 80% found just once. The data originate from a study of shared clonotypes between healthy human individuals. Sequencing was performed on memory CD4+ T cells sorted from blood. The subset was: CD45RA-negative fraction. The V and J genes are TRBV6-1 and TRBJ1-5; D call uncertain. This TCR derives from a man aged 25-45 years in good health. CDR3 sequence (DNA): TGTGCCAGCAGTGAAGGTCCTGCTCAGCCCCAGCATTTT. Its translation: CASSEGPAQPQHF.